The present T cell receptor beta chain was sequenced within a study of blood T cell repertoires in COVID-19. Study as a whole: PBMCs, B-cell-depleted T cells, or T cells provided the cDNA or gDNA that made up the material.

V was pared by 0 bases and J by 4 bases, with 10 bases between. Germline loops: CDR1 SGHRS, CDR2 YFSETQ. This CDR3 spans 14 amino acids. Clones were sequenced by immunoSEQ multiplex PCR, and TCRdb holds only the in-frame ones, with some missing. The sample has about 130,000 clones, less than 85% seen once. This receptor was taken from a woman in her fifties or sixties with acute or convalescent COVID-19. Sequenced material: peripheral blood. This chain joins TRBV5-1 and TRBJ1-1, with D tentatively TRBD1 (5 bases). CDR3 loop: CASSLDQGGTEAFF. CDR3 DNA sequence: TGCGCCAGCAGCTTGGACCAGGGTGGCACTGAAGCTTTCTTT.